The rows below give T cell receptor beta chains drawn from one sample of a study of technical replicates of blood from several donors. The data were produced by immunoSEQ multiplex PCR, yet TCRdb's version contains in-frame clones alone and is incomplete. The sample records about 70,000 clones, 94% being singletons. Sequenced material: T cells isolated from PBMCs. These receptor sequences come from a human donor in good health. Each CDR3 is given with its conserved first and last residue.

V gene: TRBV13
CDR3 protein: CASSAYSTGYEQYF

V gene: TRBV5-4
CDR3 protein: CASSLGAGENEKLFF

V gene: TRBV5-1
CDR3 protein: CASSLGQGPVNTEAFF

V gene: TRBV4-2
CDR3 protein: CASGHSGSSYEQYF

V gene: TRBV19
CDR3 protein: CASSISPFGQGARYQAYGYTF

V gene: TRBV13
CDR3 protein: CASSLYQGSYEQYF

V gene: TRBV7-3
CDR3 protein: CASSQQGWDEQFF

V gene: TRBV7-2
CDR3 protein: CASSYNRGGTEAFF

V gene: TRBV2
CDR3 protein: CASSTGIYEQYF

V gene: TRBV5-6
CDR3 protein: CASSFGRRGEQFF

V gene: TRBV5-8
CDR3 protein: CASTIGGRPQHF